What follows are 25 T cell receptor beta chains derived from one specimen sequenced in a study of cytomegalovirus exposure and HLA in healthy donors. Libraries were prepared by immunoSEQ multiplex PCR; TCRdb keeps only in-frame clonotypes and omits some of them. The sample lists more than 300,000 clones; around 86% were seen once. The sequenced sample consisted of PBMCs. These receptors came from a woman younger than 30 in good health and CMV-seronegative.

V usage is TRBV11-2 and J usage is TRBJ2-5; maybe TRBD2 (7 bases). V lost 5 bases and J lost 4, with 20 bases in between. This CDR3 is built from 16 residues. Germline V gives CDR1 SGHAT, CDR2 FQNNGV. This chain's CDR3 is CASSTRGQGGGETQYF. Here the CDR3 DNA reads TGTGCCAGCAGCACTAGAGGGCAGGGAGGGGGAGAGACCCAGTACTTC.

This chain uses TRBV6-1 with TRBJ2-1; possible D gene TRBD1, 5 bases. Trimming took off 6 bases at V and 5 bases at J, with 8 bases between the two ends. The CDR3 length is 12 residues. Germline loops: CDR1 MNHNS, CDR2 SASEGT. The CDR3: CASRTANNEQFF. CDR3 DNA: TGTGCCAGCAGGACAGCGAACAATGAGCAGTTCTTC.

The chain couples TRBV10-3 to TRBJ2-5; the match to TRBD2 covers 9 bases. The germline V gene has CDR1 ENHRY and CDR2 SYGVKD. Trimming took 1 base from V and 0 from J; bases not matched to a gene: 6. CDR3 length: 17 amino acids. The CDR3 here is CAISEYGTSTNQETQYF. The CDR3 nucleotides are TGTGCCATCAGTGAGTACGGGACTAGCACCAACCAAGAGACCCAGTACTTC.

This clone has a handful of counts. CDR3: CASSQVRTGGHTGELFF. DNA for the CDR3: TGTGCCAGCAGCCAAGTTCGGACAGGGGGCCACACCGGGGAGCTGTTTTTT. This rearrangement joins TRBV4-2 to TRBJ2-2, with TRBD1 matching over 11 bases. This CDR3 region has 17 residues. In germline, CDR1 is LGHNA, CDR2 YNFKEQ. V was pared by 1 base and J by 3 bases, with 4 bases of the junction left unmatched.

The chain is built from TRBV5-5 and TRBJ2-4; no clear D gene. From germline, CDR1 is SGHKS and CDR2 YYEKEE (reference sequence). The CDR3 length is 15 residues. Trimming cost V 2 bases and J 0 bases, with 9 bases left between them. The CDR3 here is CASSLGVLAKNIQYF. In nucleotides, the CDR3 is TGTGCCAGCAGCTTAGGAGTCCTAGCCAAAAACATTCAGTACTTC.

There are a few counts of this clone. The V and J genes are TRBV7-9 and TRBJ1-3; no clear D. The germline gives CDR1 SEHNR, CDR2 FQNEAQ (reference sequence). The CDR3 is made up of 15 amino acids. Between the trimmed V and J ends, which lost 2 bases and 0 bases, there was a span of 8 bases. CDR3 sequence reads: CASSLFSSSGNTIYF. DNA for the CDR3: TGTGCCAGCAGCTTATTCTCGAGCTCTGGAAACACCATATATTTT.

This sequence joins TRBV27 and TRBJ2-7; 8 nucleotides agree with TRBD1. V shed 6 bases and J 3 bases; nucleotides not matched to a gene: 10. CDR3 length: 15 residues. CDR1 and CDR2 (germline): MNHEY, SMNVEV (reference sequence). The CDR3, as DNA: TGTGCCAGCAGCAAGACCCAGGGGGCTCGCTACGAGCAGTACTTC. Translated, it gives CASSKTQGARYEQYF.

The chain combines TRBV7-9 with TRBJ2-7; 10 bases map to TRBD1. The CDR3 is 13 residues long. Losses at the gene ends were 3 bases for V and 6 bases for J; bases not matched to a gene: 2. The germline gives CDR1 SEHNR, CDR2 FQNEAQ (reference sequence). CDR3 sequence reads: CASSLGQGIEQYF. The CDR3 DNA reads TGTGCCAGCAGCTTGGGACAGGGGATCGAGCAGTACTTC.

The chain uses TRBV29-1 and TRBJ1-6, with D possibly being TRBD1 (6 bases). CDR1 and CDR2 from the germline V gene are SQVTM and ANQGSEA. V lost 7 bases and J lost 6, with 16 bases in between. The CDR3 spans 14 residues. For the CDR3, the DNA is TGCAGCGCCAAGCAGGACAGCCCTAATTCACCCCTCCACTTT. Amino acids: CSAKQDSPNSPLHF.

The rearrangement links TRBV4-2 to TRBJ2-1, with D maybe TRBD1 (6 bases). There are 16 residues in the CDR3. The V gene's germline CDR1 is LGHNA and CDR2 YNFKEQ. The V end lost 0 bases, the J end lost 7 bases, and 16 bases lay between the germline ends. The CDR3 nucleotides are TGTGCCAGCAGCCAAGAATCACCTTGGGGGCAGAATGAGCAGTTCTTC. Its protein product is CASSQESPWGQNEQFF.

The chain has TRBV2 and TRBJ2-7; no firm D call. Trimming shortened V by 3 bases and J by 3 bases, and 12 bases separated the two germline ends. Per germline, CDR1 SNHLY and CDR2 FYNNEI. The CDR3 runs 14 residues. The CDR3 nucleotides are TGTGCCAGCAGTGAGGGCCGGAATTACTACGAGCAGTACTTC. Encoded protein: CASSEGRNYYEQYF.

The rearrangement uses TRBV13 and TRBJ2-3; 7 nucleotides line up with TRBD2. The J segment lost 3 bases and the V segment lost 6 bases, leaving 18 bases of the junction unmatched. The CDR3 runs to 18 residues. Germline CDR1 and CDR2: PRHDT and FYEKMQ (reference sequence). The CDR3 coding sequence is TGTGCCAGCAGGACCCTCCTTCGGGGCGGGAGTGGGACAGATACGCAGTATTTT. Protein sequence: CASRTLLRGGSGTDTQYF.

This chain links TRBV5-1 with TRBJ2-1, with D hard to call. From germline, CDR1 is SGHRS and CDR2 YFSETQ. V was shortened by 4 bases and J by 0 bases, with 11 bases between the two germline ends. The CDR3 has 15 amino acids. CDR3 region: CASSLEFNSYNEQFF. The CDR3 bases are TGCGCCAGCAGCCTAGAGTTCAACTCCTACAATGAGCAGTTCTTC.

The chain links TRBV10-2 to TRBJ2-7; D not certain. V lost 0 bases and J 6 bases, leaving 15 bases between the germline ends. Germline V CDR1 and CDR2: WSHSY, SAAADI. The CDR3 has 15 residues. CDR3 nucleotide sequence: TGCGCCAGCAGTGAGTCGACTCTTGGTTATTCCGAGCAGTACTTC. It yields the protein CASSESTLGYSEQYF.

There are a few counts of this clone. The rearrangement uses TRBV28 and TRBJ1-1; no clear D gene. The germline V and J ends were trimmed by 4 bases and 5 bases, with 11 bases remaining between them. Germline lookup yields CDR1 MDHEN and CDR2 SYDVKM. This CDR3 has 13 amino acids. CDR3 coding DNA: TGTGCCAGCAGTTCCCACACCGGGACTGAAGCTTTCTTT. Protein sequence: CASSSHTGTEAFF.

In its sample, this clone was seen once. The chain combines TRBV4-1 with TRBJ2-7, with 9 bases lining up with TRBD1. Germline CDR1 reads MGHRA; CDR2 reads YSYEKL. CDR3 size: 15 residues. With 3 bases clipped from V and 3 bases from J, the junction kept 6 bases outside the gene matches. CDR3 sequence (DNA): TGCGCCAGCAGCCAGGAACCGGGACAGGGCTACGAGCAGTACTTC. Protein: CASSQEPGQGYEQYF.

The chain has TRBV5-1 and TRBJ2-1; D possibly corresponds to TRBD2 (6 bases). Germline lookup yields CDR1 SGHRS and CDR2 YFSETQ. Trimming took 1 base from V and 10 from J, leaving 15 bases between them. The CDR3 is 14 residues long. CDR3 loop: CASSLQSDAGEQFF. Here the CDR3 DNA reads TGCGCCAGCAGCTTGCAATCGGATGCGGGAGAGCAGTTCTTC. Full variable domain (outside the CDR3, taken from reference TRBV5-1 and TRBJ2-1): KAGVTQTPRYLIKTRGQQVTLSCSPISGHRSVSWYQQTPGQGLQFLFEYFSETQRNKGNFPGRFSGRQFSNSRSEMNVSTLELGDSALYLCASSLQSDAGEQFFGPGTRLTVL.

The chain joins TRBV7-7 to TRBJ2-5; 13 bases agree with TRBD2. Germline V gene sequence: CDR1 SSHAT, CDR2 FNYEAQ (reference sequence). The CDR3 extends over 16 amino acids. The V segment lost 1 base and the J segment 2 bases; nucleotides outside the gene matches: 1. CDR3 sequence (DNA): TGTGCCAGCAGCTTAGGGACTAGCGGGGGACAAGAGACCCAGTACTTC. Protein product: CASSLGTSGGQETQYF.

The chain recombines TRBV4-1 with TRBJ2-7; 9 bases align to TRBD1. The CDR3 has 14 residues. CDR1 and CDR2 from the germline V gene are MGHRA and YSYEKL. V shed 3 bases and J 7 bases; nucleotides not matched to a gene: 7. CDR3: CASSHMGQGGEQYF. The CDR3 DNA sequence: TGCGCCAGCAGCCACATGGGACAGGGAGGGGAGCAGTACTTC.

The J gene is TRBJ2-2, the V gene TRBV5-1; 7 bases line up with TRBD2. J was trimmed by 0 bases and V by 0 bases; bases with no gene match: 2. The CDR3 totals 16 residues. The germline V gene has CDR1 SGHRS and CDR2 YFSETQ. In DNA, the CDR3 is TGCGCCAGCAGCTTGGCCGGGGGGACGAACACCGGGGAGCTGTTTTTT. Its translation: CASSLAGGTNTGELFF.

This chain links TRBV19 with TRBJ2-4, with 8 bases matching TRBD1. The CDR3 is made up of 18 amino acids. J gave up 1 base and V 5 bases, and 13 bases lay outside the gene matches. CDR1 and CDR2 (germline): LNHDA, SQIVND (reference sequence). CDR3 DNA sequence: TGTGCCAGTAGTCCGCGGTTAGGGACAGGAGGCGCCAAAAACATTCAGTACTTC. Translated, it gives CASSPRLGTGGAKNIQYF.

CDR3 in DNA: TGTGCCAGCAGTGAGGGACAGGGGGCAGATACGCAGTATTTT. It is translated as CASSEGQGADTQYF. V gene TRBV6-1 combines with J gene TRBJ2-3; 11 nucleotides agree with TRBD1. Germline V CDR1 and CDR2: MNHNS, SASEGT. The J segment lost 4 bases and the V segment lost 3 bases, leaving 0 bases of the junction unmatched. CDR3 length: 14 amino acids.

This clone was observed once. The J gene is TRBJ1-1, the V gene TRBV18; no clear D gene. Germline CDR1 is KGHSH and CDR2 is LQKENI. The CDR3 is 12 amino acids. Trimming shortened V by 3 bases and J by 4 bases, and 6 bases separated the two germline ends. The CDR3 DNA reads TGTGCCAGCTCACCCGGGGTCACTGAAGCTTTCTTT. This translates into CASSPGVTEAFF. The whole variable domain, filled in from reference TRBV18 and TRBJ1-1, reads NAGVMQNPRHLVRRRGQEARLRCSPMKGHSHVYWYRQLPEEGLKFMVYLQKENIIDESGMPKERFSAEFPKEGPSILRIQQVVRGDSAAYFCASSPGVTEAFFGQGTRLTVV.

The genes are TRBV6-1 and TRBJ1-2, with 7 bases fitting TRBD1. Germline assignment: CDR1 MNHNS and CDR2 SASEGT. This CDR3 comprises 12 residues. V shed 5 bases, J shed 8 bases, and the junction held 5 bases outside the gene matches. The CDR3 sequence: CASSPDRDGYTF. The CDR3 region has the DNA TGTGCCAGCAGTCCTGACAGGGACGGCTACACCTTC.

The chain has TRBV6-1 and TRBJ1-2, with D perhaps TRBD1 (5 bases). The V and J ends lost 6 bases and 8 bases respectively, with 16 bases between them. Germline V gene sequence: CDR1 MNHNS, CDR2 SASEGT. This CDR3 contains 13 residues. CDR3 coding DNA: TGTGCCAGCAGCCCCTGGGGGGATAACGGCTACACCTTC. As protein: CASSPWGDNGYTF.